The present entry profiles one T cell receptor beta chain with its context. This entry belongs to a study of cytomegalovirus exposure and HLA in healthy donors. V gave up 6 bases and J gave up 7 bases; unmatched junction bases: 3. Germline CDR1 SNHLY, CDR2 FYNNEI. This CDR3 region has 12 residues. 13 Jbeta primers and 60 Vbeta primers were used for the PCR. Original analysis: There were about 80 million unique TCR beta chains by a later count, and around 10 million of them were shared. Profiled with immunoSEQ multiplex PCR; TCRdb holds only in-frame clones, not every one. V and J calls and clone size follow that table, whereas D and trimming were derived from the DNA. This sample has nearly 80,000 clones, with approximately 79% found just once.

The V gene is TRBV2, the J gene TRBJ2-1, with 7 bases identical to TRBD2. The sequenced sample was PBMCs. This TCR was recovered from a woman aged 40-49 years in good health and CMV-seropositive. CDR3 nucleotides: TGTGCCAGCAGGCCAGCGGGGAATGAGCAGTTCTTC. It encodes CASRPAGNEQFF.